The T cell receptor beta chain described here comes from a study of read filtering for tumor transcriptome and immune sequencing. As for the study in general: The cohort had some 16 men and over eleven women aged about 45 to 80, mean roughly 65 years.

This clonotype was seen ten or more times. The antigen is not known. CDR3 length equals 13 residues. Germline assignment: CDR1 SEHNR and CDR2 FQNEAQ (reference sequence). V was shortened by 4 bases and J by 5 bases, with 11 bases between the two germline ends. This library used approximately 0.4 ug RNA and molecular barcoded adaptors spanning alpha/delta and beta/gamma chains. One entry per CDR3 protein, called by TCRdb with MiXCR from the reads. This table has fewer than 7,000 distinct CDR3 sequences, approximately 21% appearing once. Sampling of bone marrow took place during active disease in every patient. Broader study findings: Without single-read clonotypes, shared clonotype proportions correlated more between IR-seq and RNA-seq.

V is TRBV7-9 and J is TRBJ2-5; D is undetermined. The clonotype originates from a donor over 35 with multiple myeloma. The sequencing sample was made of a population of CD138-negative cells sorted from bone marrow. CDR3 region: CASSSPARETQYF. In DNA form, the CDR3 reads TGTGCCAGCAGCTCCCCCGCTCGGGAGACCCAGTACTTC.